Listed below are T cell receptor beta chains from one sample, sequenced in a study of T cells in localized non-small cell lung cancer. Produced via immunoSEQ multiplex PCR; TCRdb's table is partial and in-frame only. The table has over a thousand clones, approximately 24% seen once; the top ten hold around 13%. The input for sequencing was lung tumor tissue, taken before any cancer treatment. These receptors came from a woman between 35 and 70 years old with stage II lung adenocarcinoma. Each CDR3 is given without its conserved first and last residue.

TRBJ1-1,TRBV6-8,ASSTAAGKTEAF
TRBJ2-7,TRBV6-8,AISRGGNYEQY
TRBJ2-7,TRBV19,ASRGAGDNYEQY
TRBJ2-2,TRBV28,ASSQRARGTGELF
TRBJ2-5,TRBV18,ASSPGVPLETQY
TRBJ1-2,TRBV19,ASSTPYSGYGYT
TRBJ2-1,TRBV28,ASSQGVSSNEQF
TRBJ2-1,TRBV30,AWSVGGRGEQF
TRBJ2-7,TRBV18,ASLPGQGSYEQY
TRBJ2-7,TRBV9,ASRPTGSDAYEQY
TRBJ2-5,TRBV9,ASSVDSEETQY
TRBJ2-5,TRBV29-1,SVEAGGETQY
TRBJ2-1,TRBV5-1,ASSLALPRWGNEQF
TRBJ2-6,TRBV18,ASSLWRAAQGNSGANVLT
TRBJ2-1,TRBV1,ASSQVTQYNEQF
TRBJ2-2,TRBV9,ASSPRDRVTGELF
TRBJ1-1,TRBV29-1,SVRGTWNTEAF
TRBJ1-6,TRBV10-3,AISESQYNSPLH
TRBJ1-6,TRBV11-3,ASSLGQGWSPLH
TRBJ1-4,TRBV18,ASSSVRGDNEKLF
TRBJ1-2,TRBV19,ASSITAFARSDRGPGYT
TRBJ2-5,TRBV18,ASSPVGSGQGPPETQY
TRBJ1-1,TRBV18,ASSPKMSRGSNTEAF
TRBJ2-7,TRBV6-8,ASSPRSYEQY
TRBJ2-3,TRBV19,ASTLGPADTQY
TRBJ2-7,TRBV6-8,ASSRDREGYEQY
TRBJ1-1,TRBV19,ASTPGEGNTEAF
TRBJ1-3,TRBV28,ASSFGTGVNTIY
TRBJ2-6,TRBV28,ASSFRGAPGANVLT
TRBJ1-5,TRBV5-1,ASSLGGSGQPQH
TRBJ2-3,TRBV4-1,ASSRQLAGGGSASSTDTQY
TRBJ2-7,TRBV18,ASSPGGISYEQY
TRBJ1-2,TRBV4-1,ASSQDAANYGYT
TRBJ1-2,TRBV11-3,ASSIRDIGGYGYT
TRBJ2-1,TRBV6-8,ASRESGSDYNEQF
TRBJ2-7,TRBV6-8,ASSYDGFPYEQY
TRBJ1-1,TRBV18,ASSPEVGNREAF
TRBJ2-1,TRBV6-8,ASSASSYNEQF
TRBJ2-5,TRBV18,ASSPEAGYSGETQY
TRBJ2-1,TRBV19,ASSPRFGGSSYNEQF
TRBJ1-4,TRBV18,ASSPGRAEKLF
TRBJ1-1,TRBV6-8,ASSWDTNTEAF
TRBJ1-4,TRBV11-3,ASSPDRAFSNEKLF
TRBJ1-4,TRBV5-1,ASSLSGGNEKLF